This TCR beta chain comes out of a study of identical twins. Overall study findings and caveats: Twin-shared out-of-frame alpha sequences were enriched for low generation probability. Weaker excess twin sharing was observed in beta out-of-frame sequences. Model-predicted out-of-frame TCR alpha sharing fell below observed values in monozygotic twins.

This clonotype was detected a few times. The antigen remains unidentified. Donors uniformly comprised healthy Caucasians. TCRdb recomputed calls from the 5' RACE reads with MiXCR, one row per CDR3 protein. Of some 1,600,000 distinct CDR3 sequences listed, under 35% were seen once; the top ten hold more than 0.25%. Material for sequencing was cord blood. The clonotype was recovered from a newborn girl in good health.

In nucleotides, the CDR3 is TGCAGTGCTATGAACAGGGGGCGAGGCTATGGCTACACCTTC. Protein: CSAMNRGRGYGYTF. The chain carries TRBV20-1 and TRBJ1-2, with 9 positions matching TRBD1. Germline trimming cut 4 bases from V and 4 bases from J; bases unmatched to any gene: 7. In germline, CDR1 is DFQATT, CDR2 SNEGSKA (reference sequence). The CDR3 is 14 amino acids.